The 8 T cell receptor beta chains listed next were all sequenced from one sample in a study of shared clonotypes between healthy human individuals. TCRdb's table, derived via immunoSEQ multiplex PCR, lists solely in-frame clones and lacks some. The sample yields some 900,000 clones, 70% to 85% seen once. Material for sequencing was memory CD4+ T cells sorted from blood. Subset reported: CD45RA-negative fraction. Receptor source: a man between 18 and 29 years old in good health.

The chain's CDR3 is CASSEQPVTDTQYF. The DNA of the CDR3 is TGCGCCAGCAGTGAGCAACCAGTCACAGATACGCAGTATTTT. The V and J genes are TRBV10-2 and TRBJ2-3; no reliable D call. Trimming stripped 2 bases from V and 2 bases from J, with 8 bases between. Per the germline V gene, CDR1 is WSHSY and CDR2 is SAAADI. The CDR3 sequence is 14 residues long.

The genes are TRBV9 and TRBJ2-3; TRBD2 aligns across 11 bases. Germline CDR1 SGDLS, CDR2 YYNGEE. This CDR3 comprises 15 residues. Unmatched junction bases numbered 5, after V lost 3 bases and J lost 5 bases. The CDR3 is CASSAGTSGGDTQYF. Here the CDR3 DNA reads TGTGCCAGCAGCGCCGGGACTAGCGGAGGAGATACGCAGTATTTT.

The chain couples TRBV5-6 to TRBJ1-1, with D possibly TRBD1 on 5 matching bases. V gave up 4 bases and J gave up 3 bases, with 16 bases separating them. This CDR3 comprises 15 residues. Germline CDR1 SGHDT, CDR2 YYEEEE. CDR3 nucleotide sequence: TGTGCCAGCAGCATCCTTGGGCCGGGGGACACTGAAGCTTTCTTT. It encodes CASSILGPGDTEAFF.

Written as DNA, the CDR3 is TGTGCCAGTAGTATAGGGGCCACACAGGGGTGGGCCAAAAACATTCAGTACTTC. It translates to CASSIGATQGWAKNIQYF. The chain carries TRBV19 and TRBJ2-4; 7 nucleotides match TRBD1. The CDR3 contains 18 residues. CDR1 and CDR2 (germline): LNHDA, SQIVND (reference sequence). The V and J ends lost 1 base and 1 base, in that order; junction bases with no gene match: 10.

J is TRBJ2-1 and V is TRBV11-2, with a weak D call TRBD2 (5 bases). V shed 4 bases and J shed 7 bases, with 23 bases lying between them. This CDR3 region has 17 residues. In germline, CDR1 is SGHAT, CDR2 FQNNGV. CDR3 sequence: CASSSHVRRLRGNEQFF. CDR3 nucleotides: TGTGCCAGCAGCTCACACGTACGTCGACTGAGAGGGAATGAGCAGTTCTTC.

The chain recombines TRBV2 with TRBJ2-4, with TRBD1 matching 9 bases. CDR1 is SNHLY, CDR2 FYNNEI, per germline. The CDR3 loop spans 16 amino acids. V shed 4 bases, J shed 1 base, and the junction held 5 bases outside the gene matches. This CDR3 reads CASSADRGVAKNIQYF. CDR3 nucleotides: TGTGCCAGCAGTGCCGACAGGGGGGTCGCCAAAAACATTCAGTACTTC.

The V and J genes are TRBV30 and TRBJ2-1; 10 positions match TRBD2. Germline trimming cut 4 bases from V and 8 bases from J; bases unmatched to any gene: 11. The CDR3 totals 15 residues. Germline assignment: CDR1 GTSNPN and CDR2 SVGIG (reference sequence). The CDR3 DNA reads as TGTGCCTGGATCAATAGCGGGGGGTTTTGGTATGAGCAGTTCTTC. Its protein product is CAWINSGGFWYEQFF.

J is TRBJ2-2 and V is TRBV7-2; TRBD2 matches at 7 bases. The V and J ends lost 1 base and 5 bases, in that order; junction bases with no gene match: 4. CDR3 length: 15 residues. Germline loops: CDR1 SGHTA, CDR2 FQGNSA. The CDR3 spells CASSLGSGITGELFF. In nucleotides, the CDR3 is TGTGCCAGCAGCTTAGGCAGCGGGATAACCGGGGAGCTGTTTTTT.